One and the same sample provided the 3 T cell receptor beta chains below, sequenced in a study of T cell responses to AZD1222 COVID-19 vaccine. This table comes from immunoSEQ multiplex PCR, and its TCRdb copy is limited to in-frame clones, with some not included. The profile covers about 120,000 clones, with roughly nine tenths appearing a single time and around 1.5% taken by the ten largest. The sample was peripheral blood, taken on day 0 of AZD1222 vaccination. These receptors all stem from an adult in good health.

This sequence joins TRBV18 and TRBJ1-2; tentatively, D is TRBD1 (6 bases). The CDR3 has 16 residues. V was cut by 8 bases and J by 2 bases, with 21 bases left in between. Germline lookup yields CDR1 KGHSH and CDR2 LQKENI. CDR3 protein: CASAPGTGSTNYGYTF. The CDR3 bases are TGTGCCAGCGCCCCGGGCACAGGGTCGACCAACTATGGCTACACCTTC.

This clone was observed a single time. The gene calls are TRBV18 and TRBJ1-1; no clear D. The ends were cut back, 0 bases at V and 6 bases at J, with 14 bases in the middle. Looked up from germline, CDR1 is KGHSH and CDR2 is LQKENI. The CDR3 loop spans 15 amino acids. The CDR3 loop reads CASSPPRTRGSEAFF. The CDR3 DNA reads TGTGCCAGCTCACCACCGAGGACCAGAGGGTCTGAAGCTTTCTTT.

This chain links TRBV2 with TRBJ1-5; no firm D call. The length of the CDR3 is 11 residues. Germline V gives CDR1 SNHLY, CDR2 FYNNEI. The V and J ends lost 4 bases and 11 bases respectively, with 9 bases between them. CDR3 in DNA: TGTGCCAGCAGTGGAACGGGAGCCCAGCATTTT. This codes for CASSGTGAQHF.